This T cell receptor (beta chain) was captured by sequencing in a study of T cell changes during pregnancy in multiple sclerosis (dated by TCRdb to about 2019). Some background on the complete study: In women with multiple sclerosis, the researchers looked at how the T cell repertoire shifted as pregnancy progressed.

With regard to this clone: What antigen it recognizes has not been identified. No per-base quality is available; no much larger clone lies one base away.

Trimming takes 6 bases off V and 2 bases off J; junction bases not matched to a gene: 6. The CDR3 starts with the cysteine, ends with the phenylalanine, and has 14 residues. The CDR3 DNA has 42 bases and is translated from base 1. CDR1 is given as LNHDA and CDR2 as SQIVND, both from the germline V gene (reference sequence). The method behind the library was the immunoSEQ multiplex PCR assay. TCRdb re-hosts the immuneACCESS table, in-frame sequences only. Its copies lack some clones; in the studies checked, an unresolved V gene accounts for under half of them, and the cause for the rest is not known. This sample gives tens of thousands of clones in total; 93% of them show up just once. The ten biggest clones cover around 0.58% of the sample.

The sequenced sample was CD4+ T cells from peripheral blood mononuclear cells, obtained in the third trimester of pregnancy. This clonotype was sampled from a female donor with multiple sclerosis, enrolled in a pregnancy study. The chain links TRBV19 with TRBJ2-7, with TRBD1 matching 8 junction bases. CDR3 sequence: CASSLRDRTYEQYF. The base sequence is TGTGCCAGTAGCCTCCGGGACAGGACCTACGAGCAGTACTTC.